A single TCR beta chain is shown here with its context. Its specificity is unknown. A second PCR, run for about 7 to 11 cycles, used a sample-barcoded 5' primer plus a J-beta primer mix. A template-switch adaptor containing 12 random nucleotides labeled each cDNA molecule. TCRdb fed the 5' RACE reads into MiXCR, producing one record per CDR3 protein. The sample carries some 290,000 distinct CDR3 sequences, around 29% recorded once. The donors, healthy Caucasians from Russia, were aged roughly 6 to 100. From germline, CDR1 is MDHEN and CDR2 SYDVKM. The CDR3 is 16 residues long. Trimming cost V 8 bases and J 4 bases; bases outside gene matches: 9. The sample belongs to a study of blood T cells in healthy people across ages. Broader study findings: TCR beta diversity per million T cells fell roughly linearly with age.

What was sequenced was blood. This sequence joins TRBV28 and TRBJ1-4; 11 positions match TRBD1. The clonotype comes from a woman in her 70s in good health. CDR3 residues: CASAGTGGHGNEKLFF. CDR3 sequence (DNA): TGTGCCAGCGCCGGGACAGGGGGGCATGGTAATGAAAAACTGTTTTTT. The complete variable domain, with remaining parts taken from reference TRBV28 and TRBJ1-4, reads DVKVTQSSRYLVKRTGEKVFLECVQDMDHENMFWYRQDPGLGLRLIYFSYDVKMKEKGDIPEGYSVSREKKERFSLILESASTNQTSMYLCASAGTGGHGNEKLFFGSGTQLSVL.